This TCR beta chain was sequenced for a study of T cell responses to AZD1222 COVID-19 vaccine. V was clipped by 6 bases and J by 4 bases, with 15 bases between them. This CDR3 spans 14 amino acids. Germline V gives CDR1 MNHEY, CDR2 SMNVEV (reference sequence). Produced via immunoSEQ multiplex PCR; TCRdb's table is partial and in-frame only. The sample includes fewer than 200,000 clones, about 92% of them seen just once. The receptor was isolated from an adult in good health. The sequencing here drew on peripheral blood, taken on day 0 of MenACWY control vaccination. The genes are TRBV27 and TRBJ1-2, with D maybe TRBD1 (5 bases). CDR3 amino acids: CASRLQGKGYGYTF. In DNA form, the CDR3 reads TGTGCCAGCAGACTTCAGGGAAAGGGCTATGGCTACACCTTC.